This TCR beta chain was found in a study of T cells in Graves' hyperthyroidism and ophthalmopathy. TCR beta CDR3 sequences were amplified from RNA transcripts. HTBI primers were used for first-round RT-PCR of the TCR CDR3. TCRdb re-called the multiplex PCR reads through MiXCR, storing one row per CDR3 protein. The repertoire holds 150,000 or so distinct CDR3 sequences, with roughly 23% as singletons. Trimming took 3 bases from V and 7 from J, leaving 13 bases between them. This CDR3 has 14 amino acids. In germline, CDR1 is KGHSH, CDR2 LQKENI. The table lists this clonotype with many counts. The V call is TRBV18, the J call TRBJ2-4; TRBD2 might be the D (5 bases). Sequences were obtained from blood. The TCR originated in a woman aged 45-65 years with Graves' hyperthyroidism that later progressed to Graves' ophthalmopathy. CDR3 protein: CASSPEEGFNIQYF. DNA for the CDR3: TGTGCCAGCTCACCGGAAGAGGGTTTCAACATTCAGTACTTC.